This section outlines one T cell receptor (beta chain) sequence together with its context. Antigen: not known. This sample stems from a study of CD8+ T cells in alopecia areata. For the study at large: Tofacitinib ran 6 to 18 months, followed by 6 months off drug. Study-wide findings and caveats: Clonality exceeded that of normal scalp in lesional scalp, most notably in alopecia totalis/universalis.

PBMCs yielded sorted CD4+ and CD8+ T cells. V was shortened by 2 bases and J by 0 bases, with 1 base between the two germline ends. Germline V gene data show CDR1 as SGHAT and CDR2 as FQNNGV. This CDR3 is built from 12 residues. Extracted RNA was reverse transcribed into cDNA, the sequencing template. The data were produced by immunoSEQ multiplex PCR, yet TCRdb's version contains in-frame clones alone and is incomplete. This repertoire shows approximately 150,000 clones, roughly 44% found once; its top ten account for roughly 6.8%. The receptor was derived from a human donor with alopecia areata. Sequences were obtained from CD4+ T cells sorted from blood. The V gene is TRBV11-2, the J gene TRBJ2-5; the D is unclear. The CDR3 region has the DNA TGTGCCAGCAGCTTATACCAAGAGACCCAGTACTTC. Its protein product is CASSLYQETQYF.